A selection of T cell receptor beta chains follows, all from one sample in a study of cytomegalovirus exposure and HLA in healthy donors. Only in-frame clones appear in the TCRdb table, and some are missing; sequencing was by immunoSEQ multiplex PCR. The sample lists around 110,000 clones; roughly 69% were seen once. The material sequenced was PBMCs. These receptors were obtained from a woman between 35 and 50 years old in good health and CMV-seropositive. Each CDR3 is given with its conserved first and last residue. Fields, in order: J gene, V gene, clone size, D gene, CDR3 protein, CDR3 DNA. The D gene is left open where the match is weak. Expanded clones get a size class; other rows say once, few or many, or leave the size out.

>TRBJ1-2|TRBV7-2|-|TRBD1
CASSVQGATGYTF
TGTGCCAGCAGCGTACAGGGGGCTACTGGCTACACCTTC
>TRBJ1-1|TRBV30|few|TRBD1
CAWRTGSLPTEAFF
TGTGCCTGGCGGACAGGGAGCTTGCCTACTGAAGCTTTCTTT
>TRBJ1-4|TRBV19|-|-
CASSTSGPPKATNEKLFF
TGTGCCAGTAGTACCTCCGGTCCTCCGAAAGCAACTAATGAAAAACTGTTTTTT
>TRBJ2-5|TRBV4-2|-|-
CASSQAHWETQYF
TGTGCCAGCAGCCAAGCCCACTGGGAGACCCAGTACTTC
>TRBJ2-3|TRBV7-2|-|TRBD2
CASSLEGSGGGVRDTQYF
TGTGCCAGCAGCTTAGAAGGTAGCGGGGGGGGAGTTAGAGATACGCAGTATTTT
>TRBJ2-3|TRBV5-1|-|TRBD2
CASSLVVSGRSTDTQYF
TGCGCCAGCAGCTTGGTTGTTAGCGGGAGAAGCACAGATACGCAGTATTTT
>TRBJ2-3|TRBV11-2|-|TRBD2
CASSSNRLAGITDTQYF
TGTGCCAGCAGCTCGAACCGACTAGCGGGGATCACAGATACGCAGTATTTT
>TRBJ1-1|TRBV4-1|-|TRBD1
CASSQDWTGTNTEAFF
TGCGCCAGCAGCCAGGATTGGACAGGGACGAACACTGAAGCTTTCTTT
>TRBJ2-7|TRBV28|few|TRBD2
CASSLISLAGDHEQYF
TGTGCCAGCAGTTTAATATCACTAGCGGGAGATCACGAGCAGTACTTC
>TRBJ2-1|TRBV7-8|-|TRBD2
CASSLGMGLAGNEQFF
TGTGCCAGCAGCTTAGGGATGGGACTAGCGGGTAATGAGCAGTTCTTC
>TRBJ2-7|TRBV7-8|-|TRBD1
CASSQSKGQGSSYEQYF
TGTGCCAGCAGCCAGAGTAAGGGACAGGGAAGCTCCTACGAGCAGTACTTC
>TRBJ1-2|TRBV14|-|-
CASSPLFLEQGYTF
TGTGCCAGCAGCCCTCTGTTCCTGGAGCAGGGCTACACCTTC
>TRBJ1-1|TRBV7-9|few|TRBD1
CSSSLRHDRDGAEAFF
TGTTCCAGCAGCTTACGCCATGACAGGGATGGCGCTGAAGCTTTCTTT
>TRBJ2-7|TRBV4-3|-|TRBD1
CASSHPGQGRNEQYF
TGCGCCAGCAGCCACCCGGGACAGGGCAGGAACGAGCAGTACTTC
>TRBJ2-3|TRBV6-5|-|-
CASSYQAGTDTQYF
TGTGCCAGCAGTTACCAAGCGGGCACAGATACGCAGTATTTT
>TRBJ2-3|TRBV27|-|TRBD1
CASSLEGTGYPDTQYF
TGTGCCAGCAGTTTAGAGGGGACAGGGTACCCAGATACGCAGTATTTT
>TRBJ1-1|TRBV7-2|-|-
CASNLGTDFEAFF
TGTGCCAGCAACTTAGGCACGGACTTTGAAGCTTTCTTT
>TRBJ2-7|TRBV5-1|-|-
CASSFGDWASYEQYF
TGCGCCAGCAGCTTTGGGGACTGGGCCTCCTACGAGCAGTACTTC
>TRBJ2-7|TRBV27|-|-
CASSLGSSSSYEQYF
TGTGCCAGCAGTTTGGGGAGCTCTAGCTCCTACGAGCAGTACTTC
>TRBJ2-6|TRBV11-2|few|-
CATPSLDSPSGANVLTF
TGTGCCACCCCCTCCCTGGACAGCCCCTCTGGGGCCAACGTCCTGACTTTC
>TRBJ2-7|TRBV11-3|-|TRBD1
CASSLRSRAGTGYEQYF
TGTGCCAGCAGCTTAAGATCCCGCGCAGGGACAGGATACGAGCAGTACTTC
>TRBJ2-1|TRBV29-1|-|-
CSHSKLSYNEQFF
TGCAGCCATTCCAAGCTATCCTACAATGAGCAGTTCTTC
>TRBJ1-2|TRBV18|few|TRBD1
CASSPRWTGAGYTF
TGTGCCAGCTCACCCCGATGGACAGGGGCCGGCTACACCTTC
>TRBJ1-2|TRBV10-3|-|TRBD1
CAISGDRTYGYTF
TGTGCCATCAGTGGGGACAGGACCTATGGCTACACCTTC
>TRBJ1-6|TRBV7-8|few|TRBD1
CASSLEGQFYNSPLHF
TGTGCCAGCAGCTTAGAGGGACAGTTCTATAATTCACCCCTCCACTTT
>TRBJ2-7|TRBV30|-|TRBD2
CAWSVLRAGGPAQYEQYF
TGTGCCTGGAGTGTACTTCGAGCGGGAGGGCCCGCCCAATACGAGCAGTACTTC
>TRBJ1-5|TRBV28|-|-
CASSSPTDQPQHF
TGTGCCAGCAGTTCACCGACAGATCAGCCCCAGCATTTT
>TRBJ2-1|TRBV12-2|-|-
CASRSLGLAPSYNEQFF
TGTGCAAGTCGCTCGCTCGGACTAGCGCCTTCCTACAATGAGCAGTTCTTC
>TRBJ2-1|TRBV5-1|-|-
CASSSQGGNEQFF
TGCGCCAGCAGCTCGCAGGGTGGCAATGAGCAGTTCTTC
>TRBJ2-1|TRBV14|-|TRBD2
CASSQASGSSYNEQFF
TGTGCCAGCAGCCAAGCTAGCGGGAGCTCCTACAATGAGCAGTTCTTC
>TRBJ1-1|TRBV18|-|-
CASSPQLGGTEAFF
TGTGCCAGCTCACCGCAGTTGGGGGGGACTGAAGCTTTCTTT
>TRBJ1-4|TRBV29-1|-|TRBD1
CSARRGLGEKLFF
TGCAGCGCCCGGAGGGGGCTTGGTGAAAAACTGTTTTTT
>TRBJ2-3|TRBV6-5|once|TRBD2
CASKLAGVSTDTQYF
TGTGCCAGCAAACTAGCGGGAGTCAGCACAGATACGCAGTATTTT
>TRBJ2-7|TRBV28|few|-
CASSVTVYEQYF
TGTGCCAGCAGTGTCACAGTGTACGAGCAGTACTTC
>TRBJ2-1|TRBV27|-|-
CASSLSMAHEQFF
TGTGCCAGCAGTTTATCAATGGCTCACGAGCAGTTCTTC
>TRBJ2-2|TRBV4-2|-|TRBD2
CASTRLAGGAGELFF
TGTGCCAGCACGCGACTAGCGGGAGGCGCCGGGGAGCTGTTTTTT
>TRBJ2-7|TRBV5-1|-|TRBD2
CASSLVSSSGDLFSSLEGYEQYF
TGCGCCAGCAGCTTGGTCTCGTCTAGCGGGGATTTGTTCTCATCGCTCGAAGGCTACGAGCAGTACTTC
>TRBJ2-3|TRBV19|-|TRBD1
CASCLTGSDTQYF
TGTGCCAGTTGCTTGACAGGGTCAGATACGCAGTATTTT
>TRBJ2-4|TRBV19|-|TRBD1
CASTPGQGKNIQYF
TGTGCCAGTACCCCGGGACAGGGGAAAAACATTCAGTACTTC
>TRBJ1-2|TRBV6-5|-|TRBD1
CASSFGTGYDYTF
TGTGCCAGCAGTTTCGGGACAGGCTACGACTACACCTTC
>TRBJ2-7|TRBV5-1|-|-
CASSLAGISYEQYF
TGCGCCAGCAGCTTGGCCGGGATTTCCTACGAGCAGTACTTC
>TRBJ2-1|TRBV11-2|-|-
CASSFFGGSTYNEQFF
TGTGCCAGCAGCTTTTTTGGCGGAAGCACCTACAATGAGCAGTTCTTC
>TRBJ1-3|TRBV6-4|-|-
CASSDDSGNTIYF
TGTGCCAGCAGTGACGACAGTGGAAACACCATATATTTT
>TRBJ2-7|TRBV20-1|-|-
CSAANYEQYF
TGCAGTGCAGCCAACTACGAGCAGTACTTC
>TRBJ2-1|TRBV7-9|-|TRBD2
CASSLSGLAGNNEQFF
TGTGCCAGCAGCTTATCTGGGCTAGCGGGCAACAATGAGCAGTTCTTC
>TRBJ2-2|TRBV28|few|TRBD2
CASSHWGLAGGPGELFF
TGTGCCAGCAGTCACTGGGGACTAGCGGGAGGCCCCGGGGAGCTGTTTTTT
>TRBJ2-5|TRBV27|few|-
CASSAFTSEETQYF
TGTGCCAGCAGTGCATTTACTAGTGAAGAGACCCAGTACTTC
>TRBJ2-7|TRBV28|few|-
CASSFNNGPTDF
TGTGCCAGCAGTTTCAATAACGGCCCAACAGACTTC
>TRBJ1-4|TRBV6-5|few|-
CASSPTGEEKLFF
TGTGCCAGCAGTCCGACAGGCGAAGAAAAACTGTTTTTT
>TRBJ1-5|TRBV28|few|TRBD1
CASTVGTADYQPQHF
TGTGCCAGCACCGTCGGGACAGCCGATTATCAGCCCCAGCATTTT
>TRBJ2-7|TRBV27|-|TRBD2
CASNGGAGSYYEQYF
TGTGCCTCTAACGGGGGGGCTGGGAGCTATTACGAGCAGTACTTC
>TRBJ2-2|TRBV9|-|-
CASSVGGGRNTGELFF
TGTGCCAGCAGCGTAGGGGGGGGGCGTAACACCGGGGAGCTGTTTTTT
>TRBJ1-2|TRBV5-1|few|-
CASSLVAGADDGYTF
TGCGCCAGCAGCTTGGTGGCAGGGGCGGACGATGGCTACACCTTC
>TRBJ2-2|TRBV4-3|-|-
CASSQVWRGNTGELFF
TGCGCCAGCAGCCAAGTTTGGCGGGGGAACACCGGGGAGCTGTTTTTT
>TRBJ2-5|TRBV27|-|-
CASSLNREGETQYF
TGTGCCAGCAGTTTAAACAGGGAGGGTGAGACCCAGTACTTC